This T cell receptor beta chain derives from a study of blood T cells in healthy people across ages. Overall study findings and caveats: Older age coincided with a roughly linear decline in TCR beta diversity per million T cells. Estimates of diversity drawn from one million T cells were considered underestimates.

Combining a sample-barcoded 5' primer with a J-beta primer mix, a second PCR ran for about 7 to 11 cycles. TCRdb called the 5' RACE reads again in MiXCR, with one record for every CDR3 protein. The sample contains roughly 900,000 distinct CDR3 sequences, 29% of which appear only once. The CDR3 runs 18 residues. Germline CDR1 LGHDT, CDR2 YNNKEL (reference sequence). After removal of 3 bases from V and 0 bases from J, the junction contained 4 bases not matched to a gene. About this clonotype itself: What it recognizes is unknown.

The chain couples TRBV3-1 to TRBJ2-2; 13 positions agree with TRBD2. The sequence derives from a woman older than 75 in good health. The specimen sequenced was blood. This chain's CDR3 is CASSHGLAGVANTGELFF. CDR3 bases: TGTGCCAGCAGCCATGGACTAGCGGGGGTCGCGAACACCGGGGAGCTGTTTTTT.